This section outlines one T cell receptor beta chain sequence together with its context. The PCR ran on 60 Vbeta and 13 Jbeta primers. Here immunoSEQ multiplex PCR was the method, and the copy in TCRdb shows in-frame clones only, minus some. This sample yields under 200,000 clones, of which about 85% are seen a single time; about 3.8% belongs to the top ten. In germline, CDR1 is PRHDT, CDR2 FYEKMQ (reference sequence). The V gene lost 5 bases and the J gene lost 4 bases, with 5 bases spanning the gap. The CDR3 covers 11 residues. This sample is drawn from a study of cytomegalovirus exposure and HLA in healthy donors.

The chain joins TRBV13 to TRBJ2-5; weak D call: TRBD1 (5 bases). Material for sequencing was PBMCs. This receptor was obtained from a man aged 45-65 years in good health and CMV-seronegative. The CDR3 reads CASSDRETQYF. DNA for the CDR3: TGTGCCAGCAGCGACAGAGAGACCCAGTACTTC.